One and the same sample provided the 8 T cell receptor beta chains below, sequenced in a study of T cell changes during pregnancy in multiple sclerosis. The table came from immunoSEQ multiplex PCR; TCRdb's copy has only in-frame clones and leaves some out. The table lists approximately 68,000 clones, approximately 89% of them singletons. The sample was peripheral blood, taken in the second trimester of pregnancy. The receptor source for this set is a female donor with multiple sclerosis, enrolled in a pregnancy study.

This rearrangement joins TRBV20-1 to TRBJ2-5, with D maybe TRBD2 (5 bases). CDR3 size: 11 residues. Trimming cost V 3 bases and J 5 bases, with 7 bases left between them. Germline CDR1 reads DFQATT; CDR2 reads SNEGSKA (reference sequence). CDR3 protein: CSASWEETQYF. For the CDR3, the DNA is TGCAGTGCTAGTTGGGAGGAGACCCAGTACTTC.

This sequence joins TRBV6-6 and TRBJ2-1, with no clear D. With 7 bases removed from V and 0 bases from J, the gap between germline ends came to 7 bases. The CDR3 has 13 amino acids. Germline CDR1 is MNHNY and CDR2 is SVGAGI (reference sequence). In nucleotides, the CDR3 is TGTGCCAGCAAGGCTAGCTCCTACAATGAGCAGTTCTTC. Translating gives CASKASSYNEQFF.

J is TRBJ2-2 and V is TRBV30; a possible D gene is TRBD2 (5 bases). This CDR3 spans 17 amino acids. The germline V and J ends were trimmed by 2 bases and 1 base, with 17 bases remaining between them. The V gene's germline CDR1 is GTSNPN and CDR2 SVGIG (reference sequence). The chain's CDR3 is CAWSRGLLGRNTGELFF. The CDR3 DNA sequence: TGTGCCTGGAGTCGAGGGCTCCTCGGCCGGAACACCGGGGAGCTGTTTTTT.

This rearrangement joins TRBV6-4 to TRBJ2-3; 10 bases are shared with TRBD2. CDR3 size: 16 residues. CDR1 is MRHNA and CDR2 is SNTAGT in the germline V gene. V was pared by 3 bases and J by 2 bases, with 5 bases of the junction left unmatched. CDR3 protein: CASSEASGGSTDTQYF. CDR3 nucleotide sequence: TGTGCCAGCAGTGAGGCTAGCGGGGGCTCCACAGATACGCAGTATTTT.

The J gene is TRBJ2-7, the V gene TRBV2, with D tentatively TRBD2 (5 bases). V gave up 10 bases and J gave up 5 bases, with 12 bases separating them. The CDR3 contains 11 residues. Germline CDR1 is SNHLY and CDR2 is FYNNEI. CDR3 residues: CATRGSDEQYF. The CDR3 region has the DNA TGTGCCACCCGAGGGTCGGACGAGCAGTACTTC.

The chain has TRBV5-1 and TRBJ2-2, with 9 positions matching TRBD1. Per germline, CDR1 SGHRS and CDR2 YFSETQ. The CDR3 runs to 14 residues. V lost 4 bases and J lost 5; bases outside the gene matches: 3. CDR3 in amino acids: CASSIGQGTGELFF. The CDR3 nucleotides read TGCGCCAGCAGCATTGGACAGGGGACCGGGGAGCTGTTTTTT.

This clone has just a few counts. This chain links TRBV2 with TRBJ1-3; 7 nucleotides line up with TRBD1. CDR1 is SNHLY, CDR2 FYNNEI, per germline. V shed 6 bases, J shed 2 bases, and the junction held 7 bases outside the gene matches. The CDR3 has 15 amino acids. CDR3 protein: CASRGTGTAGNTIYF. In nucleotides, the CDR3 is TGTGCCAGCAGAGGTACCGGGACAGCTGGAAACACCATATATTTT.

This chain uses TRBV9 with TRBJ1-6; D unclear. V gave up 3 bases and J gave up 6 bases, with 13 bases separating them. The CDR3 runs 15 residues. Germline V lookup: CDR1 SGDLS, CDR2 YYNGEE. As DNA, the CDR3 is TGTGCCAGCAGCGCAGCCGGAGGTGGTAATTCACCCCTCCACTTT. It yields the protein CASSAAGGGNSPLHF.